The clone carrying this T cell receptor beta chain was detected only a few times. The source of the sample is a study of blood T cell repertoires in COVID-19. Study-wide context: Acute-phase and convalescent COVID-19 samples originated in the United States, Italy and Spain. Nucleic acid was either cDNA or gDNA, and it came from T cells, B-cell-depleted T cells, or PBMCs.

Patients at the Seattle site were enrolled during active infection and followed longitudinally. This CDR3 has 14 amino acids. Germline V gene lookup returns CDR1 SNHLY and CDR2 FYNNEI. V was clipped by 6 bases and J by 0 bases, with 9 bases between them. In the source study's methods: Counts of nucleated cells, estimated from reference gene primer amplification, were obtained. The method was immunoSEQ multiplex PCR; TCRdb's version includes in-frame clones alone and lacks a portion of them. V and J calls plus clone size are reproduced from that table; the DNA served to infer D and trimming. The table records about 76,000 clones, roughly 84% of them present only once.

The material sequenced was peripheral blood. The rearrangement uses TRBV2 and TRBJ2-1, with a possible D match to TRBD1 (5 bases). The source is a man aged 55 to 70 with COVID-19, enrolled during active disease. The DNA of the CDR3 is TGTGCCAGCAGAGGCAGGGTCTCCTACAATGAGCAGTTCTTC. Translated: CASRGRVSYNEQFF.